These 4 T cell receptor beta chains were sequenced from one sample in a study of blood T cell repertoires in COVID-19 (TCRdb year 2020). Library preparation was by the immunoSEQ multiplex PCR assay. TCRdb retrieved this table from immuneACCESS and kept in-frame rearrangements only. Not all clones are present; in checked studies, unresolved V genes account for under half, and no reason is known for the remainder. This sample has under 300,000 clones in its table, and roughly 85% of those were observed once. Clones ranked in the top ten supply roughly 10% of the sample. Sequencing was carried out using peripheral blood. Receptors were obtained from a woman between 45 and 65 years old who had recovered from COVID-19.

V is TRBV5-1 and J is TRBJ2-1; 8 bases are a match to TRBD1. Germline values: CDR1 SGHRS, CDR2 YFSETQ. V shed 3 bases, J shed 5 bases, and the junction held 4 bases outside the gene matches. CDR3 length: 14 residues. CDR3 in amino acids: CASSSQGADNEQFF. The CDR3 DNA is TGCGCCAGCAGCTCCCAGGGGGCTGACAATGAGCAGTTCTTC.

This chain joins TRBV29-1 and TRBJ2-1; 12 bases fit TRBD2. Per the germline V gene, CDR1 is SQVTM and CDR2 is ANQGSEA. Losses at the gene ends were 8 bases for V and 9 bases for J; bases not matched to a gene: 14. The CDR3 runs 15 residues. CDR3 amino acids: CSPTQPSGRAGEQFF. CDR3 sequence (DNA): TGCAGCCCCACCCAACCTAGCGGGAGGGCCGGTGAGCAGTTCTTC.

This clone was counted a single time. This chain uses TRBV19 with TRBJ2-7, with 11 bases matching TRBD2. This CDR3 is 14 amino acids long. Per the germline V gene, CDR1 is LNHDA and CDR2 is SQIVND (reference sequence). V shed 5 bases and J 0 bases; nucleotides not matched to a gene: 0. CDR3 coding DNA: TGTGCCAGTAGTCTAGCGGGAGGCTCCTACGAGCAGTACTTC. Residues: CASSLAGGSYEQYF.

The chain is built from TRBV6-5 and TRBJ2-2, with a possible D match to TRBD1 (5 bases). V lost 7 bases and J 4 bases, leaving 16 bases between the germline ends. The CDR3 totals 15 residues. CDR1 MNHEY and CDR2 SVGAGI come from the germline V gene. CDR3 residues: CASTKTAFVTGELFF. CDR3 in DNA: TGTGCCAGCACCAAGACAGCCTTTGTCACCGGGGAGCTGTTTTTT.